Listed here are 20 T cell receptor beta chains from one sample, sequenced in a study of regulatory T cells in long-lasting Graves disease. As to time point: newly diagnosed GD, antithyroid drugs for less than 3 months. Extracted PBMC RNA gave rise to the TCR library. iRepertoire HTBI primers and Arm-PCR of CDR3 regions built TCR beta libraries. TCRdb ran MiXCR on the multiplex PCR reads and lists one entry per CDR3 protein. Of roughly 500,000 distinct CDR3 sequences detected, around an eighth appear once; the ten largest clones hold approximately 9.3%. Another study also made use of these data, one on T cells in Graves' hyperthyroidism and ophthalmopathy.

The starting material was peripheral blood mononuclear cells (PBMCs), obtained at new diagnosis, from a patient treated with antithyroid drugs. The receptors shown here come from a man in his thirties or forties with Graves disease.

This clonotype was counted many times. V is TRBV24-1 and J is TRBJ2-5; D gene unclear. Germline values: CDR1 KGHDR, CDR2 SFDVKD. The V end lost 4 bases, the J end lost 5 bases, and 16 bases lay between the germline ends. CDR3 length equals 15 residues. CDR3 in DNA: TGTGCCACCAGTGAGGGAATCTCCGAAGGGGAGACCCAGTACTTC. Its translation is CATSEGISEGETQYF.

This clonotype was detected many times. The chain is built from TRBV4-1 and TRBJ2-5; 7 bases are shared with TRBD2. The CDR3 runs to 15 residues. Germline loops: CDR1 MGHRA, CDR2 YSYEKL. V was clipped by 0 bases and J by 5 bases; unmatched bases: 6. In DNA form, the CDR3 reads TGCGCCAGCAGCCAAGAGGCGGTTAGCGGGGAGACCCAGTACTTC. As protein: CASSQEAVSGETQYF.

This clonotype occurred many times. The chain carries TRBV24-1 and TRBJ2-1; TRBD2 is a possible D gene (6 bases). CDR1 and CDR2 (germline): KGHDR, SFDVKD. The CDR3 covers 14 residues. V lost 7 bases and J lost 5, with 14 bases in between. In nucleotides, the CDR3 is TGTGCCACCAGGGGACTCTTGGCCGACAATGAGCAGTTCTTC. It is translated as CATRGLLADNEQFF.

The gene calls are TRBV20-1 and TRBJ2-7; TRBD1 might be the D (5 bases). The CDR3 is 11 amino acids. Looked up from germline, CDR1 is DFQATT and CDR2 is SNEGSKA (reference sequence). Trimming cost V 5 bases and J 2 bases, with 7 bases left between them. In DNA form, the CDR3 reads TGCAGTGCTGGGGCGACCTACGAGCAGTACTTC. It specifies CSAGATYEQYF.

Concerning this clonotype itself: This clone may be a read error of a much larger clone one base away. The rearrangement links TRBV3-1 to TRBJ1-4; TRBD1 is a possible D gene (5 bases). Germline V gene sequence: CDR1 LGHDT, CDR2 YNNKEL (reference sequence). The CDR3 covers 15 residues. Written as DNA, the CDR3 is TGTGTCAGCAGCCTCTCAGGGAGTTCTAATGAAAAACTGTTTTTT. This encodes CVSSLSGSSNEKLFF.

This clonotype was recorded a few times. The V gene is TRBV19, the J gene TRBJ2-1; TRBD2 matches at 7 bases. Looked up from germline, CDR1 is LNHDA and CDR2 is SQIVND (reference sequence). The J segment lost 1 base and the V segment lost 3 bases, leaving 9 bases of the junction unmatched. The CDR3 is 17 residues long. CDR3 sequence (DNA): TGTGCCAGTAGTATCATTCCGAGCGGGAATTCCTACAATGAGCAGTTCTTC. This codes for CASSIIPSGNSYNEQFF.

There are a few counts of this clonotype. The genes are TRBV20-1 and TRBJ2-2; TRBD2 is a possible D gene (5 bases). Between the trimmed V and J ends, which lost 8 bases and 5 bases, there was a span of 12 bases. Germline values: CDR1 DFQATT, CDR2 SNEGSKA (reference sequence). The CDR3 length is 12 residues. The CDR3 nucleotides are TGCAGTTCCCCGACGGGGACCGGGGAGCTGTTTTTT. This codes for CSSPTGTGELFF.

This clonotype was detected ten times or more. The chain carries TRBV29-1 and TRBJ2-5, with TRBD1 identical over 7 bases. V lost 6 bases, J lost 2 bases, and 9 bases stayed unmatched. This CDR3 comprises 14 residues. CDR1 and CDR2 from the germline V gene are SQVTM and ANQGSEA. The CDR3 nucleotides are TGCAGCGTCAGGGGGACAGAACAACAAGAGACCCAGTACTTC. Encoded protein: CSVRGTEQQETQYF. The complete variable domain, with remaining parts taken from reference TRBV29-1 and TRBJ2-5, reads SAVISQKPSRDICQRGTSLTIQCQVDSQVTMMFWYRQQPGQSLTLIATANQGSEATYESGFVIDKFPISRPNLTFSTLTVSNMSPEDSSIYLCSVRGTEQQETQYFGPGTRLLVL.

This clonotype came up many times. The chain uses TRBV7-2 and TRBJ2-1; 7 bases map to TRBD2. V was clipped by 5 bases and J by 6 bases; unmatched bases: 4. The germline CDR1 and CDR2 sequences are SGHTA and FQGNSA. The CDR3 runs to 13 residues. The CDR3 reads CASSVRLANEQFF. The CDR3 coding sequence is TGTGCCAGCAGCGTTAGACTAGCCAATGAGCAGTTCTTC.

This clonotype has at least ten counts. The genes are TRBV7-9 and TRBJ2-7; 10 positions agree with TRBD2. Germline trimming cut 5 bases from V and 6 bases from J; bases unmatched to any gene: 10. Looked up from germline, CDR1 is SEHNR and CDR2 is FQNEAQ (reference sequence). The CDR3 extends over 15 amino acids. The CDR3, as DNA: TGTGCCAGCAGCCCGTCCCCTAGCGGGAGTTCCGAGCAGTACTTC. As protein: CASSPSPSGSSEQYF.

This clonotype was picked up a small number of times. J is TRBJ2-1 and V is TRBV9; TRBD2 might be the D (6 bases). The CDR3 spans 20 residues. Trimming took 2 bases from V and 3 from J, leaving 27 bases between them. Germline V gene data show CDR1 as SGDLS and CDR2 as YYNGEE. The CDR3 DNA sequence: TGTGCCAGCAGCGTTCCACTACCGGGACTCACACACCGGTTCTACAATGAGCAGTTCTTC. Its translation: CASSVPLPGLTHRFYNEQFF.

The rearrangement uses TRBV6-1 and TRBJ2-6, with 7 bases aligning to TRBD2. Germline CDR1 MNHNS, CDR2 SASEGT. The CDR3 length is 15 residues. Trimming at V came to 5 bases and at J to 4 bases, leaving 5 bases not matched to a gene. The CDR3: CASSPGRLGANVLTF. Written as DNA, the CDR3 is TGTGCCAGCAGTCCCGGGAGGTTAGGGGCCAACGTCCTGACTTTC.

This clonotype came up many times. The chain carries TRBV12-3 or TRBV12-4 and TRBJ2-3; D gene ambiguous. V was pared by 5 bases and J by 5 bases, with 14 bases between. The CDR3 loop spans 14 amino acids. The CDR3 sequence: CASSLQRMIDTQYF. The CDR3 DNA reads TGTGCCAGCAGTCTACAGCGAATGATAGATACGCAGTATTTT.

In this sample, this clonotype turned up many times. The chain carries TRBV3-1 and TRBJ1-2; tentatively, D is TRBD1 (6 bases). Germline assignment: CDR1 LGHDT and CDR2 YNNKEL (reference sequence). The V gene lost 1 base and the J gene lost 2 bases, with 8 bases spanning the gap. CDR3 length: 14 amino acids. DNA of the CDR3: TGTGCCAGCAGCCAAGGGACAGCCAACTATGGCTACACCTTC. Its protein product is CASSQGTANYGYTF.

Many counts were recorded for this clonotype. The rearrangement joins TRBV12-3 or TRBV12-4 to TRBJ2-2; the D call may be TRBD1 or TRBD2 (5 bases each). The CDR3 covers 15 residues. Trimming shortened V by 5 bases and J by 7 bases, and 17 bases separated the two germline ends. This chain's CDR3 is CASSRGTLSDGELFF. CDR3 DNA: TGTGCCAGCAGTCGAGGGACCCTAAGTGACGGGGAGCTGTTTTTT.

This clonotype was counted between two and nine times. For the CDR3, the DNA is TGTGCCAGCAGCGCCCGACAGTATTACTTCACTTCACCCCTCCACTTT. Its translation is CASSARQYYFTSPLHF. This sequence joins TRBV11-2 and TRBJ1-6, with D perhaps TRBD1 (5 bases). The CDR3 contains 16 residues. Germline lookup yields CDR1 SGHAT and CDR2 FQNNGV. V lost 5 bases to trimming and J lost 9 bases, with 20 bases between them. Full variable domain (missing parts from reference TRBV11-2 and TRBJ1-6): EAGVAQSPRYKIIEKRQSVAFWCNPISGHATLYWYQQILGQGPKLLIQFQNNGVVDDSQLPKDRFSAERLKGVDSTLKIQPAKLEDSAVYLCASSARQYYFTSPLHFGNGTRLTVT.

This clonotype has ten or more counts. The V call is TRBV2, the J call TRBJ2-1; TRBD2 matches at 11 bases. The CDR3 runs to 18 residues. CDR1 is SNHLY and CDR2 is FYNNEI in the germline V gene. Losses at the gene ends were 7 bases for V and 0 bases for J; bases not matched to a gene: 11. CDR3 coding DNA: TGTGCCAGCATCAAGCTACGGACTAGCGGGCGCTCCTACAATGAGCAGTTCTTC. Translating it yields CASIKLRTSGRSYNEQFF. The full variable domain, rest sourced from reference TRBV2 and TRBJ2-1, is EPEVTQTPSHQVTQMGQEVILRCVPISNHLYFYWYRQILGQKVEFLVSFYNNEISEKSEIFDDQFSVERPDGSNFTLKIRSTKLEDSAMYFCASIKLRTSGRSYNEQFFGPGTRLTVL.

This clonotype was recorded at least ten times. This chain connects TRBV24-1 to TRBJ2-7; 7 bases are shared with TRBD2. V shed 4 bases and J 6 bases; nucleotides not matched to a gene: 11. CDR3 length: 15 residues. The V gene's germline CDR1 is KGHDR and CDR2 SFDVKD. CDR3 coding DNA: TGTGCCACCAGTGACCCCTCCAGGGAGGGAGGCGAGCAGTACTTC. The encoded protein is CATSDPSREGGEQYF.

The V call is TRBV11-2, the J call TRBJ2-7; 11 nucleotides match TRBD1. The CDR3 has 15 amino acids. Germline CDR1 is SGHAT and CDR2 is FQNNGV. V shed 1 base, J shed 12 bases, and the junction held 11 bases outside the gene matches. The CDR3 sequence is CASSLGGQGAWGLYF. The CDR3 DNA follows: TGTGCCAGCAGCTTAGGAGGACAGGGGGCCTGGGGTCTGTACTTC.

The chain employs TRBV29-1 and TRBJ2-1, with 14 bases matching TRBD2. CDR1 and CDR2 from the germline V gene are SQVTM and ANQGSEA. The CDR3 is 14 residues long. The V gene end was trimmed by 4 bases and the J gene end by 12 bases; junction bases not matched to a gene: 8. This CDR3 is CSVVRLAGGVGQFF. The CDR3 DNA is TGCAGCGTTGTAAGACTAGCGGGGGGGGTAGGGCAGTTCTTC.